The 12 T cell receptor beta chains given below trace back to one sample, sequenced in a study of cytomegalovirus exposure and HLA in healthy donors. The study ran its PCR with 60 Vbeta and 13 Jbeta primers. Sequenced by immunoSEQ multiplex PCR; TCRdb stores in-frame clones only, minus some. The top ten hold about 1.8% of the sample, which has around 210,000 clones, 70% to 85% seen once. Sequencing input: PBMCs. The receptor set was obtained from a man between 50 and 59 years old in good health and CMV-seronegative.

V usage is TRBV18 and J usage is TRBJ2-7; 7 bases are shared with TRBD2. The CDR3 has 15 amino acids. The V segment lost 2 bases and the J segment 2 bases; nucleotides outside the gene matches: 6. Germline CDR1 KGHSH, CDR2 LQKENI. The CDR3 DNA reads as TGTGCCAGCTCACCAGCGACTAGCCCCACCTACGAGCAGTACTTC. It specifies CASSPATSPTYEQYF.

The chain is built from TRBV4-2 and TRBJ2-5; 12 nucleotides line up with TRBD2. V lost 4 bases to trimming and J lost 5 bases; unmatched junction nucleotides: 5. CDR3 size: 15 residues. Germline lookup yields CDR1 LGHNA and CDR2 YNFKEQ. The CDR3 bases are TGTGCCAGCAGCCCACGGCTAGCGGGAGGGGAGACCCAGTACTTC. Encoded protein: CASSPRLAGGETQYF.

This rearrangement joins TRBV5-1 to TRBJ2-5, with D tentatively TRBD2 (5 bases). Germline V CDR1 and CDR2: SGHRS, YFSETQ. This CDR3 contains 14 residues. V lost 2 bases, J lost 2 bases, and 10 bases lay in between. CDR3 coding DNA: TGCGCCAGCAGCTTTGACTATTCTCAAGAGACCCAGTACTTC. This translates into CASSFDYSQETQYF.

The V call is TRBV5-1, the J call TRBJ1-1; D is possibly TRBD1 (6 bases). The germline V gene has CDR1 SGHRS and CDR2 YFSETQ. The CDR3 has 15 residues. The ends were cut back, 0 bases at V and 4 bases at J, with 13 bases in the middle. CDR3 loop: CASSLAGGGGTEAFF. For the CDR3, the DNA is TGCGCCAGCAGCTTGGCCGGGGGAGGGGGCACTGAAGCTTTCTTT.

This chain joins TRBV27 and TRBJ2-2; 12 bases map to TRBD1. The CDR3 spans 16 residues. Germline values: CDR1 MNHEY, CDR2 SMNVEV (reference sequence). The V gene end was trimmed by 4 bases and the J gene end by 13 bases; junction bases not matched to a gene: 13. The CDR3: CASSSRRPGTGGGLFF. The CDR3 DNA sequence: TGTGCCAGCAGTTCCCGCCGTCCCGGGACAGGGGGCGGGCTGTTTTTT.

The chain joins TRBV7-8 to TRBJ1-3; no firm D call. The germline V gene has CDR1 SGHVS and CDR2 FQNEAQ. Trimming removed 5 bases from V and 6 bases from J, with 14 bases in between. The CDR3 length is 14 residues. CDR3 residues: CASSTSGGKNTIYF. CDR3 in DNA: TGTGCCAGCAGCACCAGCGGAGGAAAAAACACCATATATTTT.

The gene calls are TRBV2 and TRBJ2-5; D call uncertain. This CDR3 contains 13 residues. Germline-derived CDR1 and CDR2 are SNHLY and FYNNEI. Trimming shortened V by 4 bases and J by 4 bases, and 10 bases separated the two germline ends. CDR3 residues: CASSVKRGETQYF. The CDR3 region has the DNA TGTGCCAGCAGTGTAAAGAGAGGAGAGACCCAGTACTTC.

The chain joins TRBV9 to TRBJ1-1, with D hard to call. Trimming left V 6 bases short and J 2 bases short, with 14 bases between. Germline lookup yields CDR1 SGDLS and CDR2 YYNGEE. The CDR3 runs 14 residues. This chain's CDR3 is CASNRREANTEAFF. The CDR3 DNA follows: TGTGCCAGCAATAGGAGGGAAGCCAACACTGAAGCTTTCTTT. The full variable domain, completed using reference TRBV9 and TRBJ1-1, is DSGVTQTPKHLITATGQRVTLRCSPRSGDLSVYWYQQSLDQGLQFLIQYYNGEERAKGNILERFSAQQFPDLHSELNLSSLELGDSALYFCASNRREANTEAFFGQGTRLTVV.

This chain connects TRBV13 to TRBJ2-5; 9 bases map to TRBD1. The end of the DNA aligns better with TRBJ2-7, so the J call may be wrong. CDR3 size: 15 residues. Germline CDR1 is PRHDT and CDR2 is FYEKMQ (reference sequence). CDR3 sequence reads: CASSSSRTGAHEQYF. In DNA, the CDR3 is TGTGCCAGCAGCTCCAGTCGGACAGGGGCCCACGAGCAGTACTTC.

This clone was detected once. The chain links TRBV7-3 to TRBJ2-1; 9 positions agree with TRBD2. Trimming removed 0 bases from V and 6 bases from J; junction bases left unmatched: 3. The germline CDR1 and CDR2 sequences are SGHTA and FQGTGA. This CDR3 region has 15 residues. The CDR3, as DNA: TGTGCCAGCAGCTTAACAGCGGGAGGAAGCAATGAGCAGTTCTTC. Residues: CASSLTAGGSNEQFF.

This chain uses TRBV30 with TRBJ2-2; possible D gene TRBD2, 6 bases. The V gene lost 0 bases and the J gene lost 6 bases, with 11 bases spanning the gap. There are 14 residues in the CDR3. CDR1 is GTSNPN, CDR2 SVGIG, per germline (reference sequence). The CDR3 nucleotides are TGTGCCTGGAGTGTACATTGGGGGGCCGGGGAGCTGTTTTTT. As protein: CAWSVHWGAGELFF. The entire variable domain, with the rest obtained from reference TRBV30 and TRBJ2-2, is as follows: SQTIHQWPATLVQPVGSPLSLECTVEGTSNPNLYWYRQAAGRGLQLLFYSVGIGQISSEVPQNLSASRPQDRQFILSSKKLLLSDSGFYLCAWSVHWGAGELFFGEGSRLTVL.

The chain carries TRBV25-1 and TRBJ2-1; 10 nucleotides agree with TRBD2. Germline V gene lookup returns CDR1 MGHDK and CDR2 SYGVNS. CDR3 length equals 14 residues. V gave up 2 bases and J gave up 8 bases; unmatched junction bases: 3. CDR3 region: CASSEGTSVHEQFF. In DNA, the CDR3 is TGTGCCAGCAGTGAAGGGACTAGCGTTCATGAGCAGTTCTTC.